This passage covers 30 T cell receptor beta chains from one sample sequenced in a study of cytomegalovirus exposure and HLA in healthy donors. The PCR employed 60 Vbeta primers together with 13 Jbeta primers. The table came from immunoSEQ multiplex PCR; TCRdb's copy has only in-frame clones and leaves some out. This sample's table reports under 50,000 clones. The sample comprised PBMCs. The source is a male donor in good health and CMV-seronegative.

The rearrangement uses TRBV25-1 and TRBJ2-5, with 9 bases fitting TRBD2. The CDR3 consists of 15 residues. The V gene's germline CDR1 is MGHDK and CDR2 SYGVNS. V lost 1 base to trimming and J lost 1 base; unmatched junction nucleotides: 1. CDR3 region: CASSESTSGQETQYF. Written as DNA, the CDR3 is TGTGCCAGCAGTGAATCGACTAGCGGCCAAGAGACCCAGTACTTC.

The V and J genes are TRBV4-1 and TRBJ1-1; 7 bases match TRBD1. CDR3 length: 15 amino acids. The V gene end was trimmed by 2 bases and the J gene end by 3 bases; junction bases not matched to a gene: 6. CDR1 and CDR2 (germline): MGHRA, YSYEKL. The CDR3 nucleotides read TGCGCCAGCAGCCAAAGAGACAGGGAGGACACTGAAGCTTTCTTT. This translates into CASSQRDREDTEAFF.

The chain couples TRBV29-1 to TRBJ1-2, with no clear D. Germline V lookup: CDR1 SQVTM, CDR2 ANQGSEA. The length of the CDR3 is 11 residues. Trimming stripped 4 bases from V and 8 bases from J, with 11 bases between. CDR3 in DNA: TGCAGCGTTGGGGTAGCCAGAGGCTACACCTTC. Its protein product is CSVGVARGYTF.

The chain links TRBV29-1 to TRBJ2-2; TRBD2 matches 7 bases. CDR1 is SQVTM, CDR2 ANQGSEA, per germline. V was pared by 1 base and J by 6 bases, with 2 bases of the junction left unmatched. This CDR3 spans 13 amino acids. Here the CDR3 reads CSVEVGGAGELFF. The CDR3 nucleotides read TGCAGCGTTGAAGTTGGGGGGGCCGGGGAGCTGTTTTTT.

The chain is built from TRBV7-3 and TRBJ1-1; D might be TRBD1 (5 bases). The CDR3 has 14 amino acids. V lost 2 bases to trimming and J lost 0 bases, with 7 bases between them. Per the germline V gene, CDR1 is SGHTA and CDR2 is FQGTGA. The CDR3 sequence: CASSLGGVNTEAFF. The CDR3 DNA follows: TGTGCCAGCAGCTTAGGGGGGGTGAACACTGAAGCTTTCTTT.

The rearrangement uses TRBV4-1 and TRBJ1-5, with a tentative D call TRBD1 (5 bases). The germline CDR1 and CDR2 sequences are MGHRA and YSYEKL. The CDR3 is 14 residues long. V shed 4 bases and J shed 4 bases, with 11 bases lying between them. The CDR3 bases are TGCGCCAGCAGCCGTCCCGGGGGAAATCAGCCCCAGCATTTT. Translation: CASSRPGGNQPQHF.

The rearrangement uses TRBV18 and TRBJ1-2, with 11 bases that match TRBD1. Germline CDR1 reads KGHSH; CDR2 reads LQKENI. The CDR3 has 16 amino acids. V shed 6 bases, J shed 2 bases, and the junction held 8 bases outside the gene matches. The CDR3: CASSTDRGPSNYGYTF. The CDR3 nucleotides read TGTGCCAGCTCGACGGACAGGGGGCCTTCCAACTATGGCTACACCTTC.

The rearrangement joins TRBV4-1 to TRBJ1-3; 8 positions agree with TRBD1. This CDR3 spans 15 amino acids. Germline CDR1 and CDR2: MGHRA and YSYEKL. After removal of 1 base from V and 2 bases from J, the junction contained 1 base not matched to a gene. CDR3 in amino acids: CASSQGTGTGNTIYF. The CDR3 nucleotides are TGCGCCAGCAGCCAAGGGACAGGGACTGGAAACACCATATATTTT.

The CDR3 sequence: CASSEETSGGYEQYF. DNA for the CDR3: TGTGCCAGCAGTGAAGAGACTAGCGGGGGCTACGAGCAGTACTTC. The rearrangement links TRBV6-1 to TRBJ2-7; 12 positions match TRBD2. Germline-derived CDR1 and CDR2 are MNHNS and SASEGT. The V and J ends lost 1 base and 3 bases, in that order; junction bases with no gene match: 1. CDR3 size: 15 residues.

The chain uses TRBV4-1 and TRBJ2-1; 10 bases match TRBD2. The V gene end was trimmed by 3 bases and the J gene end by 6 bases; junction bases not matched to a gene: 5. The CDR3 has 15 amino acids. Germline V gene sequence: CDR1 MGHRA, CDR2 YSYEKL. For the CDR3, the DNA is TGCGCCAGCAGCCAGTCACTAGCGGGGAGCAATGAGCAGTTCTTC. This sequence encodes CASSQSLAGSNEQFF.

V usage is TRBV7-9 and J usage is TRBJ2-2; no reliable D call. The CDR3 consists of 13 residues. Germline V gives CDR1 SEHNR, CDR2 FQNEAQ (reference sequence). V lost 3 bases, J lost 6 bases, and 8 bases lay in between. CDR3 loop: CASSFQVAGELFF. For the CDR3, the DNA is TGTGCCAGCAGCTTCCAGGTTGCCGGGGAGCTGTTTTTT.

The chain links TRBV19 to TRBJ2-2; perhaps TRBD1 as D (7 bases). The germline V and J ends were trimmed by 1 base and 2 bases, with 17 bases remaining between them. This CDR3 region has 18 residues. From germline, CDR1 is LNHDA and CDR2 SQIVND (reference sequence). In DNA, the CDR3 is TGTGCCAGTAGTATAGGCTTAGGAGGGACAGAAAACACCGGGGAGCTGTTTTTT. This encodes CASSIGLGGTENTGELFF.

Turning to this clone: Other DNA sequences in this sample translate to the same CDR3. The chain uses TRBV5-4 and TRBJ1-6; D remains ambiguous. Germline-derived CDR1 and CDR2 are SGHNT and YYREEE (reference sequence). V lost 0 bases to trimming and J lost 9 bases, with 7 bases between them. This CDR3 spans 13 amino acids. CDR3 sequence: CASSLDWSSPLHF. CDR3 in DNA: TGTGCCAGCAGCTTGGATTGGAGTTCACCCCTCCACTTT.

The V gene is TRBV4-1, the J gene TRBJ1-3; D is ambiguous. The germline V and J ends were trimmed by 0 bases and 2 bases, with 14 bases remaining between them. CDR1 and CDR2 (germline): MGHRA, YSYEKL. The length of the CDR3 is 17 residues. The CDR3 region is CASSQDFSEGTGNTIYF. The CDR3 DNA sequence: TGCGCCAGCAGCCAAGATTTCTCGGAGGGAACTGGAAACACCATATATTTT.

This CDR3 is CASSPAAGINEKLFF. As DNA, the CDR3 is TGTGCCAGCAGCCCCGCGGCAGGGATCAATGAAAAACTGTTTTTT. The rearrangement links TRBV4-2 to TRBJ1-4; TRBD1 might be the D (5 bases). The CDR3 has 15 residues. The ends were cut back, 4 bases at V and 5 bases at J, with 14 bases in the middle. The germline V gene encodes CDR1 LGHNA and CDR2 YNFKEQ.

The CDR3 DNA is TGTGCCAGCAGCCTTGGGGGGGAGGCAGATACGCAGTATTTT. This gives the protein CASSLGGEADTQYF. The rearrangement joins TRBV4-2 to TRBJ2-3; 7 bases align to TRBD2. CDR1 is LGHNA, CDR2 YNFKEQ, per germline. J gave up 4 bases and V 4 bases, and 5 bases lay outside the gene matches. The CDR3 contains 14 residues.

The chain employs TRBV7-3 and TRBJ2-7; 10 positions agree with TRBD2. The CDR3 contains 14 residues. Germline V gene sequence: CDR1 SGHTA, CDR2 FQGTGA. The trim removed 5 bases at V and 3 bases at J, leaving 4 bases unmatched. CDR3 sequence reads: CASSLAGEFYEQYF. The CDR3 nucleotides are TGTGCCAGCAGCCTAGCGGGGGAATTCTACGAGCAGTACTTC.

The chain couples TRBV6-4 to TRBJ1-5; D gene ambiguous. Germline loops: CDR1 MRHNA, CDR2 SNTAGT. The CDR3 runs 13 residues. With 5 bases removed from V and 0 bases from J, the gap between germline ends came to 5 bases. Here the CDR3 DNA reads TGTGCCAGCAGTCCAAATAGCAATCAGCCCCAGCATTTT. Translation gives CASSPNSNQPQHF.

The chain couples TRBV9 to TRBJ2-7; tentative D call: TRBD2 (6 bases). The length of the CDR3 is 14 residues. Germline CDR1 SGDLS, CDR2 YYNGEE. Trimming took 0 bases from V and 3 from J, leaving 10 bases between them. The CDR3 DNA reads as TGTGCCAGCAGCGTAGGACCGGGGGACTACGAGCAGTACTTC. Translation gives CASSVGPGDYEQYF.

The gene calls are TRBV5-4 and TRBJ2-2, with 7 bases fitting TRBD1. V shed 3 bases and J 4 bases; nucleotides not matched to a gene: 0. The CDR3 covers 13 residues. The germline CDR1 and CDR2 sequences are SGHNT and YYREEE (reference sequence). CDR3 DNA: TGTGCCAGCAGCTACAGGGGCACCGGGGAGCTGTTTTTT. It codes for CASSYRGTGELFF.

The chain combines TRBV6-1 with TRBJ1-5, with D possibly being TRBD1 (6 bases). Germline CDR1 MNHNS, CDR2 SASEGT. This CDR3 spans 14 amino acids. V lost 3 bases and J 6 bases, leaving 12 bases between the germline ends. The CDR3 coding sequence is TGTGCCAGCAGTGAGGGTAGGGGGATTCAGCCCCAGCATTTT. Translated, it gives CASSEGRGIQPQHF.

The CDR3 sequence: CASSFTTGSDGYTF. In DNA form, the CDR3 reads TGTGCCAGCAGCTTCACTACAGGGTCCGACGGCTACACCTTC. The chain employs TRBV11-2 and TRBJ1-2, with a possible D match to TRBD1 (6 bases). The V end was cut by 3 bases, the J end by 8 bases, with 16 bases between. The CDR3 runs 14 residues. Germline V gene data show CDR1 as SGHAT and CDR2 as FQNNGV.

The chain combines TRBV5-6 with TRBJ1-5, with D possibly matching TRBD1 (6 bases). The CDR3 is made up of 13 amino acids. Trimming cost V 4 bases and J 4 bases, with 9 bases left between them. CDR1 and CDR2 from the germline V gene are SGHDT and YYEEEE. CDR3 sequence: CASSTGPNQPQHF. CDR3 bases: TGTGCCAGCAGCACAGGGCCGAATCAGCCCCAGCATTTT.

V gene TRBV29-1 combines with J gene TRBJ1-1, with TRBD1 matching over 9 bases. The V and J ends lost 6 bases and 0 bases, in that order; junction bases with no gene match: 2. The germline V gene encodes CDR1 SQVTM and CDR2 ANQGSEA. This CDR3 region has 13 residues. The CDR3 loop reads CSVYRGLNTEAFF. The CDR3 nucleotides are TGCAGCGTATACAGGGGGCTGAACACTGAAGCTTTCTTT.

The gene calls are TRBV4-1 and TRBJ2-5; possibly TRBD2 for D (6 bases). The CDR3 has 15 amino acids. Germline CDR1 reads MGHRA; CDR2 reads YSYEKL. Trimming left V 4 bases short and J 9 bases short, with 21 bases between. The CDR3 region has the DNA TGCGCCAGCAGCCCCCGGGTCCTCATGTGGGAGGCCCAGTACTTC. The encoded protein is CASSPRVLMWEAQYF.

V and J are TRBV6-1 and TRBJ2-7; D gene ambiguous. CDR3 length: 15 residues. Germline V gene lookup returns CDR1 MNHNS and CDR2 SASEGT. Trimming shortened V by 1 base and J by 3 bases, and 13 bases separated the two germline ends. The CDR3 loop is CASSEGGRTIYEQYF. In DNA form, the CDR3 reads TGTGCCAGCAGTGAAGGAGGCAGAACAATCTACGAGCAGTACTTC.

This chain uses TRBV2 with TRBJ1-1; 7 nucleotides line up with TRBD1. Losses at the gene ends were 6 bases for V and 6 bases for J; bases not matched to a gene: 7. The CDR3 contains 13 residues. Germline CDR1 and CDR2: SNHLY and FYNNEI. CDR3 protein: CASRGQQGAEAFF. CDR3 in DNA: TGTGCCAGCAGGGGACAGCAGGGGGCTGAAGCTTTCTTT.

This chain connects TRBV19 to TRBJ2-5; D remains ambiguous. Germline V CDR1 and CDR2: LNHDA, SQIVND (reference sequence). This CDR3 has 14 residues. V was clipped by 2 bases and J by 5 bases, with 12 bases between them. CDR3 bases: TGTGCCAGTAGTATATACAGTAGTCGGGAGACCCAGTACTTC. This encodes CASSIYSSRETQYF. The whole variable domain, filled in from reference TRBV19 and TRBJ2-5, reads DGGITQSPKYLFRKEGQNVTLSCEQNLNHDAMYWYRQDPGQGLRLIYYSQIVNDFQKGDIAEGYSVSREKKESFPLTVTSAQKNPTAFYLCASSIYSSRETQYFGPGTRLLVL.

The J gene is TRBJ1-1, the V gene TRBV15, with D uncertain. Germline-derived CDR1 and CDR2 are LNHNV and YYDKDF (reference sequence). Trimming shortened V by 5 bases and J by 6 bases, and 13 bases separated the two germline ends. This CDR3 region has 13 residues. CDR3 sequence: CATSPRREAEAFF. In DNA form, the CDR3 reads TGTGCCACCAGCCCCAGGCGGGAAGCTGAAGCTTTCTTT.

The V call is TRBV25-1, the J call TRBJ2-5; TRBD2 matches 10 bases. The CDR3 spans 14 residues. Germline V gene data show CDR1 as MGHDK and CDR2 as SYGVNS. V was pared by 3 bases and J by 2 bases, with 0 bases of the junction left unmatched. CDR3 coding DNA: TGTGCCAGCAGTGAGGGACTAGCGCAAGAGACCCAGTACTTC. Its translation is CASSEGLAQETQYF. The full variable domain, rest sourced from reference TRBV25-1 and TRBJ2-5, is EADIYQTPRYLVIGTGKKITLECSQTMGHDKMYWYQQDPGMELHLIHYSYGVNSTEKGDLSSESTVSRIRTEHFPLTLESARPSHTSQYLCASSEGLAQETQYFGPGTRLLVL.